The 15 T cell receptor beta chains in this list originate from one sample, sequenced in a study of cytomegalovirus exposure and HLA in healthy donors. PCR was performed using 60 Vbeta and 13 Jbeta primers. Assay: immunoSEQ multiplex PCR; the TCRdb copy retains only in-frame clones and omits some. This sample has some 180,000 clones, with roughly 74% found just once. Sequencing was carried out using PBMCs. The receptors stem from a woman aged 25 to 39 in good health and CMV-seropositive.

The rearrangement joins TRBV5-4 to TRBJ2-1; 8 bases align to TRBD2. V shed 3 bases and J 3 bases; nucleotides not matched to a gene: 5. CDR1 SGHNT and CDR2 YYREEE come from the germline V gene (reference sequence). CDR3 length equals 15 residues. The CDR3 here is CASSYLAGDYNEQFF. CDR3 bases: TGTGCCAGCAGCTATCTAGCGGGTGACTACAATGAGCAGTTCTTC.

V gene TRBV6-1 combines with J gene TRBJ1-3; D may be TRBD1 (6 bases). The CDR3 runs to 14 residues. The germline V and J ends were trimmed by 10 bases and 0 bases, with 13 bases remaining between them. CDR1 and CDR2 from the germline V gene are MNHNS and SASEGT. For the CDR3, the DNA is TGTGCCATCCAACGGGACACCTCTGGAAACACCATATATTTT. This sequence encodes CAIQRDTSGNTIYF.

The J gene is TRBJ1-2, the V gene TRBV4-1; D uncertain. The CDR3 is 16 amino acids. The V end was cut by 0 bases, the J end by 6 bases, with 17 bases between. Germline V gene sequence: CDR1 MGHRA, CDR2 YSYEKL. The CDR3 coding sequence is TGCGCCAGCAGCCAAGAGGGGTCCCGAGGGTCCGATGGCTACACCTTC. Its translation is CASSQEGSRGSDGYTF.

This sequence joins TRBV7-8 and TRBJ2-5, with TRBD1 matching over 8 bases. CDR1 and CDR2 (germline): SGHVS, FQNEAQ. The CDR3 totals 14 residues. With V trimmed by 1 base and J by 10 bases, 8 bases remained unmatched. The CDR3 nucleotides read TGTGCCAGCAGCTTAGGAGTGGGGACAGGAGTCCAGTACTTC. Amino acid sequence: CASSLGVGTGVQYF. Using reference TRBV7-8 and TRBJ2-5 for the parts outside the CDR3, the full variable domain is GAGVSQSPRYKVAKRGQDVALRCDPISGHVSLFWYQQALGQGPEFLTYFQNEAQLDKSGLPSDRFFAERPEGSVSTLKIQRTQQEDSAVYLCASSLGVGTGVQYFGPGTRLLVL.

V and J are TRBV13 and TRBJ2-5; 9 bases are shared with TRBD1. The J call may be faulty, since TRBJ2-7 better matches the DNA end. Germline assignment: CDR1 PRHDT and CDR2 FYEKMQ (reference sequence). CDR3 length equals 15 residues. The CDR3 DNA reads as TGTGCCAGCAGCGTAACAGGGGGCCCCACCTACGAGCAGTACTTC. Translating gives CASSVTGGPTYEQYF.

The V gene is TRBV9, the J gene TRBJ2-5; 7 nucleotides line up with TRBD2. In germline, CDR1 is SGDLS, CDR2 YYNGEE. V lost 0 bases and J lost 5; bases outside the gene matches: 10. The CDR3 sequence is 16 residues long. Written as DNA, the CDR3 is TGTGCCAGCAGCGTAGCATGGACTAGTGAATCGGAGACCCAGTACTTC. It is translated as CASSVAWTSESETQYF.

This clone was detected once. The chain is built from TRBV5-6 and TRBJ1-2, with 10 positions matching TRBD1. This CDR3 has 17 residues. Germline CDR1 is SGHDT and CDR2 is YYEEEE. After removal of 2 bases from V and 6 bases from J, the junction contained 13 bases not matched to a gene. This CDR3 is CASSLPGQGIAWDGYTF. In nucleotides, the CDR3 is TGTGCCAGCAGCTTACCGGGACAGGGGATCGCTTGGGATGGCTACACCTTC.

The J gene is TRBJ1-1, the V gene TRBV5-5, with D hard to call. Germline V gives CDR1 SGHKS, CDR2 YYEKEE (reference sequence). The CDR3 consists of 15 residues. Deletions cut 2 bases from V and 0 bases from J, with 11 bases between. CDR3 sequence (DNA): TGTGCCAGCAGCTTCTCCGGGTCCCTGAACACTGAAGCTTTCTTT. It specifies CASSFSGSLNTEAFF.

The chain joins TRBV7-9 to TRBJ2-1; a weak D match, TRBD1 (6 bases). Trimming shortened V by 5 bases and J by 4 bases, and 12 bases separated the two germline ends. The CDR3 covers 14 residues. Per the germline V gene, CDR1 is SEHNR and CDR2 is FQNEAQ (reference sequence). The CDR3 DNA sequence: TGTGCCAGCAGCACGCAAACAGGGTACAATGAGCAGTTCTTC. It yields the protein CASSTQTGYNEQFF.

The V call is TRBV9, the J call TRBJ2-3, with 7 nucleotides matching TRBD2. The CDR3 has 15 amino acids. CDR1 SGDLS and CDR2 YYNGEE come from the germline V gene. V lost 4 bases to trimming and J lost 6 bases; unmatched junction nucleotides: 11. The CDR3 DNA sequence: TGTGCCAGCAGCTCCCCTAGCGGCTCCGTCGATACGCAGTATTTT. Protein sequence: CASSSPSGSVDTQYF.

The gene calls are TRBV5-4 and TRBJ1-4, with TRBD1 matching over 9 bases. The CDR3 length is 17 residues. V lost 4 bases, J lost 2 bases, and 9 bases stayed unmatched. CDR1 is SGHNT, CDR2 YYREEE, per germline (reference sequence). CDR3 DNA: TGTGCCAGCAGCCCCGGCCGGGACAGGGCTACTAATGAAAAACTGTTTTTT. It encodes CASSPGRDRATNEKLFF.

The chain combines TRBV27 with TRBJ2-7; perhaps TRBD1 as D (6 bases). The CDR3 consists of 16 residues. Trimming left V 1 base short and J 5 bases short, with 18 bases between. Looked up from germline, CDR1 is MNHEY and CDR2 is SMNVEV (reference sequence). In DNA, the CDR3 is TGTGCCAGCAGTTTATATGGGTCAGGGGTATCGGACGAGCAGTACTTC. The encoded protein is CASSLYGSGVSDEQYF.

CDR3 amino acids: CASSQDQGQGLYEQYF. The CDR3 DNA reads TGCGCCAGCAGCCAAGATCAGGGACAGGGTCTCTACGAGCAGTACTTC. The chain employs TRBV4-3 and TRBJ2-7; 9 nucleotides align to TRBD1. The length of the CDR3 is 16 residues. Germline CDR1 LGHNA, CDR2 YSLEER. Trimming at V came to 0 bases and at J to 3 bases, leaving 6 bases not matched to a gene.

The chain has TRBV5-1 and TRBJ1-1; 10 bases agree with TRBD1. V was clipped by 4 bases and J by 7 bases; unmatched bases: 7. Germline CDR1 is SGHRS and CDR2 is YFSETQ. This CDR3 is 14 amino acids long. The CDR3 sequence: CASSGDRGVDEAFF. The CDR3 DNA sequence: TGCGCCAGCAGCGGGGACAGGGGCGTCGATGAAGCTTTCTTT.

This chain uses TRBV7-3 with TRBJ1-2; 11 bases match TRBD1. Per germline, CDR1 SGHTA and CDR2 FQGTGA. V was clipped by 2 bases and J by 7 bases; unmatched bases: 3. The CDR3 contains 14 residues. For the CDR3, the DNA is TGTGCCAGCAGCTTAGGGACAGGGGGGGCTGGCTACACCTTC. This translates into CASSLGTGGAGYTF.